This T cell receptor beta chain was captured by sequencing in a study of T cell repertoires in cytomegalovirus infection. Overall study: It can be stated that public TCR beta signatures indicated CMV infection as well as a matching HLA type.

Each CDR3 protein is one row after TCRdb ran MiXCR on the reads. Among approximately 1,000,000 distinct CDR3 sequences listed, roughly 30% were seen once. Findings of the study overall: CMV carriers having the relevant HLA were flagged by cumulative public TCR beta family frequency.

Trimming cost V 3 bases and J 8 bases; bases outside gene matches: 6. CDR1 and CDR2 (germline): SGHNT, YENEEA. This CDR3 is built from 14 residues. This clonotype appeared a few times. Its antigen is not known. J is TRBJ2-1 and V is TRBV11-3, with 8 nucleotides matching TRBD1. Sequences were derived from cultured CD8+ T cells from PBMCs, sampled from culture after CMV antigen stimulation. The receptor was derived from a human donor in good health (CMV status not recorded). Some clones in this sample may be carry-over from other donors' samples. CDR3 region: CASSFTDRVDEQFF. In DNA form, the CDR3 reads TGTGCCAGCAGCTTCACGGACAGGGTGGATGAGCAGTTCTTC.